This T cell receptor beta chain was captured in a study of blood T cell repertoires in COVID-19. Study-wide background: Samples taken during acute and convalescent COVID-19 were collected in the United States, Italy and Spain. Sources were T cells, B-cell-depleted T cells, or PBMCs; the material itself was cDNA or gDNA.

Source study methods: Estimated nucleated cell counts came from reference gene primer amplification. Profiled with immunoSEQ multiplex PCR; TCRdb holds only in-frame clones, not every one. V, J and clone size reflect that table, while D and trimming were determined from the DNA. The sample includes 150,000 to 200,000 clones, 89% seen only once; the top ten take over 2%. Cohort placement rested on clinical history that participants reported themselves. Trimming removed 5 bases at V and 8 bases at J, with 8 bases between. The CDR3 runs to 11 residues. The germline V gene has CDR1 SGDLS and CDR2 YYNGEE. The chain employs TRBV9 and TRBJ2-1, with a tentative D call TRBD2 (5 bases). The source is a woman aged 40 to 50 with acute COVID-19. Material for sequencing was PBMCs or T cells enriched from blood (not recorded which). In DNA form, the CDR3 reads TGTGCCAGCAGTCTCGGGGATGAGCAGTTCTTC. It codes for CASSLGDEQFF.